The sample holds a few counts of the clone carrying this T cell receptor (beta chain). Plated together were some 200,000 CFSE-labeled responder cells and some 200,000 irradiated, violet-dye-labeled stimulator cells. Sorting of proliferating CFSE-low CD3+CD4+ and CD3+CD8+ responders took place after the reaction. The sample originates from a study of graft-versus-host responses after intestinal transplantation. CDR3 length equals 17 residues. The germline V gene encodes CDR1 WNHNN and CDR2 SYGVQD (reference sequence). Unmatched junction bases numbered 13, after V lost 2 bases and J lost 5 bases. The assay was immunoSEQ multiplex PCR, and TCRdb's table has in-frame clones only and misses some. The sample has roughly 13,000 clones, about 30% seen once; the top ten hold around 3%.

This sequence joins TRBV10-1 and TRBJ2-5; 8 bases match TRBD2. This TCR was recovered from a human patient who received an intestinal transplant. This material consisted of alloreactive CD8+ T cells from a mixed lymphocyte reaction culture, taken before intestinal transplant. As to subset: CFSE-low proliferating T cells sorted from roughly six-day pre-transplant mixed lymphocyte reaction (GvH or HvG direction). As DNA, the CDR3 is TGCGCCAGCAGTGAGGCAACTAGCGGTCTCAAAGGGGAGACCCAGTACTTC. This codes for CASSEATSGLKGETQYF.